These T cell receptor beta chains were read from a single sample in a study of T cells in Graves' hyperthyroidism and ophthalmopathy. MiXCR, applied by TCRdb to the multiplex PCR reads, yields one record per CDR3 protein. The repertoire holds hundreds of thousands of distinct CDR3 sequences, 16% seen once, with around 3.5% in the top ten. Material for sequencing was blood. The receptors stem from a woman between 35 and 50 years old with Graves' ophthalmopathy. Each CDR3 is given with its conserved first and last residue. The D gene is left open where the match is weak. Clone size is shown for a subset of rows, as once, few, many or a class of expanded clone.

TRBJ1-3 | TRBV12-3/TRBV12-4 | - | - | CASSLMGGNTIYF | TGTGCCAGCAGTTTAATGGGCGGAAACACCATATATTTT
TRBJ2-7 | TRBV6-1 | - | TRBD1 | CASSEDGTGGYEQYF | TGTGCCAGCAGTGAAGACGGGACAGGGGGCTACGAGCAGTACTTC
TRBJ2-7 | TRBV3-1 | few | TRBD2 | CASSQDSLAGLAGAYEQYF | TGTGCCAGCAGCCAAGATTCTTTGGCGGGACTAGCGGGGGCCTACGAGCAGTACTTC
TRBJ2-3 | TRBV5-1 | many | - | CASSRYRFSTDTQYF | TGCGCCAGCAGCCGCTATCGGTTTAGCACAGATACGCAGTATTTT
TRBJ1-5 | TRBV20-1 | few | TRBD1 | CSARAGQGSNQPQHF | TGCAGTGCTAGAGCGGGACAGGGAAGCAATCAGCCCCAGCATTTT
TRBJ1-1 | TRBV7-8 | - | - | CASSLDQGTEAFF | TGTGCCAGCAGCTTAGACCAGGGGACTGAAGCTTTCTTT
TRBJ2-1 | TRBV11-2 | few | - | CASSSRGPWGYNEQFF | TGTGCCAGCAGCTCCCGGGGGCCCTGGGGATACAATGAGCAGTTCTTC
TRBJ1-3 | TRBV2 | many | - | CASKGGNTIYF | TGTGCCAGCAAGGGGGGAAACACCATATATTTT
TRBJ1-2 | TRBV6-1 | many | - | CASSELVSYGYTF | TGTGCCAGCAGTGAGCTGGTGAGCTATGGCTACACCTTC
TRBJ2-7 | TRBV5-6 | many | - | CASSLAGPEQYF | TGTGCCAGCAGCTTAGCAGGGCCCGAGCAGTACTTC
TRBJ1-4 | TRBV6-1 | - | TRBD1 | CASSSYLRGQKGEKLFF | TGTGCCAGCAGTAGCTACTTGAGGGGGCAGAAGGGAGAAAAACTGTTTTTT
TRBJ2-3 | TRBV9 | - | - | CASSPPDSLTDTQYF | TGTGCCAGCAGCCCACCGGACAGCCTCACAGATACGCAGTATTTT
TRBJ1-1 | TRBV2 | few | - | CASSAGAWTEAFF | TGTGCCAGCAGTGCTGGGGCTTGGACTGAAGCTTTCTTT
TRBJ1-1 | TRBV5-1 | many | - | CASSKRGTEAFF | TGCGCCAGCAGCAAAAGGGGCACTGAAGCTTTCTTT
TRBJ2-5 | TRBV28 | - | - | CASSPAERNGETQYF | TGTGCCAGCAGTCCCGCGGAGCGAAACGGAGAGACCCAGTACTTC
TRBJ1-1 | TRBV5-1 | - | - | CASSPGHSDTEAFF | TGCGCAAGCAGCCCTGGACATTCGGACACTGAAGCTTTCTTT
TRBJ1-3 | TRBV4-1 | few | - | CASSPPRSQSGNTIYF | TGCGCCAGCAGCCCCCCCCGCAGCCAATCTGGAAACACCATATATTTT
TRBJ1-5 | TRBV28 | many | TRBD1 | CASSRQGATQPQHF | TGTGCCAGCAGCAGACAGGGGGCGACTCAGCCCCAGCATTTT
TRBJ2-1 | TRBV30 | many | TRBD2 | CARTSPGNNEQFF | TGTGCCAGGACTAGCCCAGGAAACAATGAGCAGTTCTTC
TRBJ2-5 | TRBV7-9 | many | - | CASSLLRRREGETQYF | TGTGCCAGCAGCTTATTACGTCGGAGGGAAGGAGAGACCCAGTACTTC
TRBJ2-3 | TRBV4-2 | - | - | CASSQNGPGYIDTQYF | TGTGCCAGCAGCCAAAACGGGCCAGGGTATATAGATACGCAGTATTTT
TRBJ2-6 | TRBV3-1 | - | - | CASTQRGSSGANVLTF | TGTGCCAGCACCCAGCGTGGGTCGTCTGGGGCCAACGTCCTGACTTTC